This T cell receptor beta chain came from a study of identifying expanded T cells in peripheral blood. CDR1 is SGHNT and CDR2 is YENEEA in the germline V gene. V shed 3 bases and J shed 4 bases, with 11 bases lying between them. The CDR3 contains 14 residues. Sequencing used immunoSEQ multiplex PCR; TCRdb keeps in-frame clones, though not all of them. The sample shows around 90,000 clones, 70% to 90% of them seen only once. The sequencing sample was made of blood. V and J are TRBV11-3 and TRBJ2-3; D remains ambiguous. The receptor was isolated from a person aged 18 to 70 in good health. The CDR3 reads CASSLSQLADTQYF. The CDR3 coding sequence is TGTGCCAGCAGCTTGTCACAGTTGGCAGATACGCAGTATTTT. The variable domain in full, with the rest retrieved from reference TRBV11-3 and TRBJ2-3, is EAGVVQSPRYKIIEKKQPVAFWCNPISGHNTLYWYLQNLGQGPELLIRYENEEAVDDSQLPKDRFSAERLKGVDSTLKIQPAELGDSAVYLCASSLSQLADTQYFGPGTRLTVL.